The 2 T cell receptor beta chains below all came from one sample that was sequenced in a study of blood T cell dynamics during melanoma immunotherapy. Only in-frame clones appear in the TCRdb table, and some are missing; sequencing was by immunoSEQ multiplex PCR. The sample holds 8,000 to 13,000 clones; 85% to 90% are singletons and the top ten take about a tenth. The time point was: pre-treatment baseline. Sequenced material: blood, taken from a patient treated with checkpoint blockade. The receptor set was obtained from a human donor with melanoma.

The chain combines TRBV6-5 with TRBJ1-2; TRBD1 agrees at 7 bases. After removal of 0 bases from V and 1 base from J, the junction contained 5 bases not matched to a gene. Germline-derived CDR1 and CDR2 are MNHEY and SVGAGI. CDR3 length: 16 amino acids. Written as DNA, the CDR3 is TGTGCCAGCAGTTACTCGAGGGGGCATCTTAACTATGGCTACACCTTC. Translation: CASSYSRGHLNYGYTF.

This chain joins TRBV5-4 and TRBJ1-6, with no clear D. The CDR3 covers 17 residues. Germline CDR1 SGHNT, CDR2 YYREEE (reference sequence). Trimming removed 0 bases at V and 1 base at J, with 11 bases between. The CDR3 nucleotides are TGTGCCAGCAGCTTGGTGGTGGGTAGTTCCTATAATTCACCCCTCCACTTT. Its protein product is CASSLVVGSSYNSPLHF.